This T cell receptor (beta chain) was recorded in a study of early T cells in non-severe SARS-CoV-2 infection. Whole-study context: Whole-blood bulk RNA, unsorted, was sequenced, and chains were unpaired.

This clonotype has at least ten counts. As part of library construction, unique molecular identifiers were attached to individual cDNA molecules. TCRdb reanalysed the 5' RACE reads using MiXCR and keeps one entry per CDR3 protein. The sample records some 64,000 distinct CDR3 sequences, 7.5% to 9% being singletons. The CDR3 length is 14 residues. Trimming stripped 6 bases from V and 2 bases from J, with 11 bases between. The chain is built from TRBV12-3 or TRBV12-4 and TRBJ2-1; no clear D. This clonotype originated in an adult who was a healthcare worker with PCR-confirmed SARS-CoV-2 infection or an uninfected control (not recorded which). The sample in question was whole blood, obtained at baseline. CDR3 protein: CASSVASPYNEQFF. CDR3 DNA sequence: TGTGCCAGCAGCGTCGCCTCCCCCTACAATGAGCAGTTCTTC.